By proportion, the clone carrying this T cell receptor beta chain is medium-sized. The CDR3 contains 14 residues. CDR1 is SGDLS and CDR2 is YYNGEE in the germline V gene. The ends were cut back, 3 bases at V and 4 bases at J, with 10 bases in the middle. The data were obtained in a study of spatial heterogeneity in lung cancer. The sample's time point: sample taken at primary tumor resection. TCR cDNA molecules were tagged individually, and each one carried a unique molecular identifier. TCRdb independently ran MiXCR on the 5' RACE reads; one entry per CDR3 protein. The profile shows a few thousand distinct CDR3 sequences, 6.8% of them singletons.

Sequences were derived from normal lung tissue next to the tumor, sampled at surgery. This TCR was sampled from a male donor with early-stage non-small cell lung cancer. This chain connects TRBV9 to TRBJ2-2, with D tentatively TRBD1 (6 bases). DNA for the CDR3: TGTGCCAGCAGCGCTTACAGGGCCACCGGGGAGCTGTTTTTT. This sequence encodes CASSAYRATGELFF.